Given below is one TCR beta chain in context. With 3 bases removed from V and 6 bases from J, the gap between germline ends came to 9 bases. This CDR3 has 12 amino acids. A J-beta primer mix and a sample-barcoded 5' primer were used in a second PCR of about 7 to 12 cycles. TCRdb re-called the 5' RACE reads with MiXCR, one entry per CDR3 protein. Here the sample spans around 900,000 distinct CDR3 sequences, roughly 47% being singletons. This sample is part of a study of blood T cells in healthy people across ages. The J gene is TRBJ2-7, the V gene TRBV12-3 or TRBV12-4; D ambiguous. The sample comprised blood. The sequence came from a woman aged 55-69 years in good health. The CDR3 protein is CASSFGRSEQYF. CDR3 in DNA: TGTGCCAGCAGTTTTGGACGATCCGAGCAGTACTTC.